What follows are 3 T cell receptor beta chains derived from one specimen sequenced in a study of cytomegalovirus exposure and HLA in healthy donors. In the PCR, 60 Vbeta and 13 Jbeta primers were used. Here immunoSEQ multiplex PCR was the method, and the copy in TCRdb shows in-frame clones only, minus some. This table holds around 180,000 clones, about 80% found once. Sequencing input: PBMCs. The receptors were sampled from a woman in her 30s in good health and CMV-seropositive.

The CDR3, as DNA: TGTGCCAGCAGTTTAGACAGGGGGACTAGCGGGAGGTCAGGCTCCTACAATGAGCAGTTCTTC. It is translated as CASSLDRGTSGRSGSYNEQFF. This chain connects TRBV28 to TRBJ2-1; 15 nucleotides match TRBD2. The CDR3 consists of 21 residues. J was trimmed by 0 bases and V by 2 bases; bases with no gene match: 11. CDR1 MDHEN and CDR2 SYDVKM come from the germline V gene.

CDR3 protein: CASKRTGGLVNTEAFF. CDR3 coding DNA: TGTGCCAGCAAGCGGACAGGGGGCTTGGTGAACACTGAAGCTTTCTTT. V is TRBV28 and J is TRBJ1-1; 11 nucleotides line up with TRBD1. Germline CDR1 MDHEN, CDR2 SYDVKM. V trimming: 7 bases; J trimming: 0 bases; junction bases outside the gene matches: 7. The CDR3 runs to 16 residues.

V is TRBV30 and J is TRBJ1-4; no reliable D call. CDR1 GTSNPN and CDR2 SVGIG come from the germline V gene (reference sequence). The CDR3 totals 15 residues. The ends were cut back, 5 bases at V and 2 bases at J, with 15 bases in the middle. CDR3 nucleotide sequence: TGTGCCTGGTCGGAGGGCGCCGCGACTAATGAAAAACTGTTTTTT. This encodes CAWSEGAATNEKLFF.